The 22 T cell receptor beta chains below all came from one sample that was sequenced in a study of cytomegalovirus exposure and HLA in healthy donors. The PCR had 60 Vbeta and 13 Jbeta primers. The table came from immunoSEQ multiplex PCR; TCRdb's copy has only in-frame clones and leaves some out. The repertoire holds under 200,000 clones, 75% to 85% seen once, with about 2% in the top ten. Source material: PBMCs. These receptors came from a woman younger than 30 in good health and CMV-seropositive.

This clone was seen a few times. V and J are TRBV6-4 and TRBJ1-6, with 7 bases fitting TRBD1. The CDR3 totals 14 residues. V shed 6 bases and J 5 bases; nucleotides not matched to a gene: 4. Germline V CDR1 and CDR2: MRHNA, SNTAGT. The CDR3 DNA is TGTGCCAGCAGCTCCGGGACAGATAATTCACCCCTCCACTTT. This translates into CASSSGTDNSPLHF.

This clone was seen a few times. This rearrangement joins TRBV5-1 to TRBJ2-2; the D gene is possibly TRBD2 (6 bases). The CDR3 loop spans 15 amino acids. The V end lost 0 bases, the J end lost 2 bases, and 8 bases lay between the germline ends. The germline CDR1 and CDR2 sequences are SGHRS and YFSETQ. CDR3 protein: CASSLAGTNTGELFF. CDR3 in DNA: TGCGCCAGCAGCTTGGCCGGGACTAACACCGGGGAGCTGTTTTTT.

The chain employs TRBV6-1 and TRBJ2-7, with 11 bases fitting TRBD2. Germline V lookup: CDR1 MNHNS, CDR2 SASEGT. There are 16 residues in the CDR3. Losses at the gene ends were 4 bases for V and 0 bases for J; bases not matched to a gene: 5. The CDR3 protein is CASSARTSGHSYEQYF. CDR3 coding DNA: TGTGCCAGCAGTGCCAGGACTAGCGGGCACTCCTACGAGCAGTACTTC.

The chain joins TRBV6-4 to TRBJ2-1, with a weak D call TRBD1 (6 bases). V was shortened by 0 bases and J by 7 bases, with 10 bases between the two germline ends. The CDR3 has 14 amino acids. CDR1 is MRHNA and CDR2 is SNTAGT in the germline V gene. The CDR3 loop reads CASSDSLDRNEQFF. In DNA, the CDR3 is TGTGCCAGCAGTGACTCCCTCGACAGGAATGAGCAGTTCTTC.

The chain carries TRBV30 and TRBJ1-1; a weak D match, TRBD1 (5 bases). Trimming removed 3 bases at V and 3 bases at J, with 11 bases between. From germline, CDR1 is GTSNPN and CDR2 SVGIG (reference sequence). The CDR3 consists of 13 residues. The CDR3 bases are TGTGCCTGGAGGGACGGGGGGGACACTGAAGCTTTCTTT. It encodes CAWRDGGDTEAFF.

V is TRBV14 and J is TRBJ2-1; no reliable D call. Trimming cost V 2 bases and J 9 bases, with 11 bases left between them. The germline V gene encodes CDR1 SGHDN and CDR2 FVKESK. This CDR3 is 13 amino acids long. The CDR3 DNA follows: TGTGCCAGCAGCCAATCAGGCCCCACTGAGCAGTTCTTC. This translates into CASSQSGPTEQFF.

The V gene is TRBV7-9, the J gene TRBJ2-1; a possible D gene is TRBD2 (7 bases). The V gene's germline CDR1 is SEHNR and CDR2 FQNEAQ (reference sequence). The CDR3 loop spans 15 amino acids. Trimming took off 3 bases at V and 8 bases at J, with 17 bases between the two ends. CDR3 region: CASSLGLQGGDEQFF. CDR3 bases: TGTGCCAGCAGCTTGGGACTACAAGGGGGTGATGAGCAGTTCTTC.

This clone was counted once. CDR3 in amino acids: CASSLVAGITYGYTF. The CDR3, as DNA: TGCGCCAGCAGCTTGGTGGCGGGGATCACCTATGGCTACACCTTC. The chain employs TRBV5-1 and TRBJ1-2, with no clear D. The V end was cut by 0 bases, the J end by 4 bases, with 13 bases between. Germline assignment: CDR1 SGHRS and CDR2 YFSETQ. The CDR3 contains 15 residues. The full variable domain, with the rest looked up from reference TRBV5-1 and TRBJ1-2, is KAGVTQTPRYLIKTRGQQVTLSCSPISGHRSVSWYQQTPGQGLQFLFEYFSETQRNKGNFPGRFSGRQFSNSRSEMNVSTLELGDSALYLCASSLVAGITYGYTFGSGTRLTVV.

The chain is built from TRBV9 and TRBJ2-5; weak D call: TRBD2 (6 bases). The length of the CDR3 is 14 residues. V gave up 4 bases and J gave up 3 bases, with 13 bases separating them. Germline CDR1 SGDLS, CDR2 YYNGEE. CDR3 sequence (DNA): TGTGCCAGCAGCCGGAGTACGGGGGAAGAGACCCAGTACTTC. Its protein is CASSRSTGEETQYF.

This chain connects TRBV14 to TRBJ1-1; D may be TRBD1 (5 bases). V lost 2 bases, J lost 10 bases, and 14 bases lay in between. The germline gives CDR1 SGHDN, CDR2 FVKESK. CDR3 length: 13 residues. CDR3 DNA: TGTGCCAGCAGCCAAATCCAGGGAAGAGGAGCTTTCTTT. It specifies CASSQIQGRGAFF.

The CDR3: CASRPLGANVLTF. The CDR3 DNA sequence: TGTGCCAGCAGGCCACTCGGGGCCAACGTCCTGACTTTC. This chain joins TRBV2 and TRBJ2-6, with no clear D. V lost 6 bases to trimming and J lost 4 bases, with 7 bases between them. Germline V gene sequence: CDR1 SNHLY, CDR2 FYNNEI. This CDR3 is built from 13 residues.

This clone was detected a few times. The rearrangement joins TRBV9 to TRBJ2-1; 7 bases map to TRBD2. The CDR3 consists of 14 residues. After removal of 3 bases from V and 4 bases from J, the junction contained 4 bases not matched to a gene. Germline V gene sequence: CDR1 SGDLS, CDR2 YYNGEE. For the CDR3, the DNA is TGTGCCAGCAGCGGGGGACTACCATACAATGAGCAGTTCTTC. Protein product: CASSGGLPYNEQFF.

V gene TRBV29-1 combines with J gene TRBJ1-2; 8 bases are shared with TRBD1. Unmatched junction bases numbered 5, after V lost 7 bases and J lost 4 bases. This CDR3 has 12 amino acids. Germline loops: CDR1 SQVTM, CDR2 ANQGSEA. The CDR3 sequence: CSGTGQAYGYTF. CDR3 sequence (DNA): TGCAGCGGAACGGGACAGGCCTATGGCTACACCTTC.

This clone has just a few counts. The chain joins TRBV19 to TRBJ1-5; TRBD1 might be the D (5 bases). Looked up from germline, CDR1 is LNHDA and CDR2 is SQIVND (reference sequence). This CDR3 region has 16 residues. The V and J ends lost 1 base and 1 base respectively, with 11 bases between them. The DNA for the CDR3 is TGTGCCAGTAGTATAGGGGGCGGGGGGAGCAATCAGCCCCAGCATTTT. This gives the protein CASSIGGGGSNQPQHF.

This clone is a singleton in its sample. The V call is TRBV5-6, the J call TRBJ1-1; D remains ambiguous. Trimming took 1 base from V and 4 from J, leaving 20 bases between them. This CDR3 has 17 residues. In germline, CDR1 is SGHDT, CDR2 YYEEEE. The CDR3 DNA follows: TGTGCCAGCAGCTTGTGGGAGACTCCGAAAGGAGCCACTGAAGCTTTCTTT. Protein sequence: CASSLWETPKGATEAFF.

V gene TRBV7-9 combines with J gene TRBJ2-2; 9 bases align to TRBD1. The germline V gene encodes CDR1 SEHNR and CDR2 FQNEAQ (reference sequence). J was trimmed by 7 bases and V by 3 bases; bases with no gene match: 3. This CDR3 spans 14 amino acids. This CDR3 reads CASSFGQGNGELFF. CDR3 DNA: TGTGCCAGCAGCTTCGGACAGGGGAACGGGGAGCTGTTTTTT.

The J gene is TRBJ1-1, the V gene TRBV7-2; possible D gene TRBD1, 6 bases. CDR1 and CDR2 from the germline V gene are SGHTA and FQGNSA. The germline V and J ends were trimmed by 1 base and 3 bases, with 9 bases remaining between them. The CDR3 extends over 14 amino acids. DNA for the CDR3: TGTGCCAGCAGCTTAGTGGCAGGGGACACTGAAGCTTTCTTT. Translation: CASSLVAGDTEAFF. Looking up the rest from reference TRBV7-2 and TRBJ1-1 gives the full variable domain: GAGVSQSPSNKVTEKGKDVELRCDPISGHTALYWYRQSLGQGLEFLIYFQGNSAPDKSGLPSDRFSAERTGGSVSTLTIQRTQQEDSAVYLCASSLVAGDTEAFFGQGTRLTVV.

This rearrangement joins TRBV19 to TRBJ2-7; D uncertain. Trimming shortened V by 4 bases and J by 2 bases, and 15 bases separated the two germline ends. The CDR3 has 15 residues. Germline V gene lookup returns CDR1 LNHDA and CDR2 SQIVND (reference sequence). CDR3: CASSTARSAPYEQYF. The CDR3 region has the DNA TGTGCCAGTAGTACTGCACGGAGCGCGCCCTACGAGCAGTACTTC.

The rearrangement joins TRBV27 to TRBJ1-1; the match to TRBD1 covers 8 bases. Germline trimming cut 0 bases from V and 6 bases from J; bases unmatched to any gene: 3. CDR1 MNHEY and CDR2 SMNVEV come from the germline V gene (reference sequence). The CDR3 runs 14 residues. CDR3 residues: CASSLSAQGAEAFF. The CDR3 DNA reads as TGTGCCAGCAGTTTATCCGCACAGGGGGCTGAAGCTTTCTTT.

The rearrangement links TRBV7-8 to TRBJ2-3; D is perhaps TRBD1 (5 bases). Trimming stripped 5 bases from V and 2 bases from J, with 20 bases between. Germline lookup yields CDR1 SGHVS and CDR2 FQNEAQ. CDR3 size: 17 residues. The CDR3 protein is CASSRSRQPIFTDTQYF. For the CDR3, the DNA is TGTGCCAGCAGCCGGTCCCGACAGCCCATATTCACAGATACGCAGTATTTT. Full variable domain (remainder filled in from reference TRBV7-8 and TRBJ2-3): GAGVSQSPRYKVAKRGQDVALRCDPISGHVSLFWYQQALGQGPEFLTYFQNEAQLDKSGLPSDRFFAERPEGSVSTLKIQRTQQEDSAVYLCASSRSRQPIFTDTQYFGPGTRLTVL.

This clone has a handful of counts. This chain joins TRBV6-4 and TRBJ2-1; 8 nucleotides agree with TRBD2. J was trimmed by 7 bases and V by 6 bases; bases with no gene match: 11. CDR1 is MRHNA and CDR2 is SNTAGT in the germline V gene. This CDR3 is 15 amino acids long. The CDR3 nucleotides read TGTGCCAGCAGCCTCGACGGGGGGGCGAGGAATGAGCAGTTCTTC. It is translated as CASSLDGGARNEQFF.

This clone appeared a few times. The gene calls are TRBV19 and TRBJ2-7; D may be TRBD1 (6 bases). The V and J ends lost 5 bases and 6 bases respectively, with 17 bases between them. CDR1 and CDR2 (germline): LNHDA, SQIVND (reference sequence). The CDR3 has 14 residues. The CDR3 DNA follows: TGTGCCAGTAGTCAGGCCAGGGGTTTGAGCGAGCAGTACTTC. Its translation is CASSQARGLSEQYF.